This T cell receptor (beta chain) was identified during a study of blood T cell repertoires in COVID-19. For the study at large: Some COVID-19 samples were acute and others convalescent; all came from the United States, Italy and Spain. Sources were T cells, B-cell-depleted T cells, or PBMCs; the material itself was cDNA or gDNA.

The CDR3 has 14 amino acids. V lost 7 bases and J lost 5, with 15 bases in between. Germline-derived CDR1 and CDR2 are KGHDR and SFDVKD. Self-reported history from a screening survey and questionnaire set each donor's cohort. In the authors' methods: Estimation of nucleated cell counts was performed using reference gene primer amplification. TCRdb's table, derived via immunoSEQ multiplex PCR, lists solely in-frame clones and lacks some. The V and J calls and clone size come from that table; D and trimming were worked out from the DNA. The sample comprises roughly 250,000 clones, roughly 88% of which are singletons, and under 3% rests with the top ten.

Sequenced: PBMCs or T cells enriched from blood (not recorded which). The TCR originated in a woman aged 40 to 50 with acute COVID-19. The rearrangement uses TRBV24-1 and TRBJ2-3, with D possibly matching TRBD2 (7 bases). The CDR3, as DNA: TGTGCCACCAGCTTACAGGGCGGGGGAGATACGCAGTATTTT. Protein sequence: CATSLQGGGDTQYF.